Below, 22 T cell receptor beta chains from the same sample are listed, as sequenced in a study of blood T cell repertoires in COVID-19. Measured with immunoSEQ multiplex PCR; TCRdb has only the in-frame clones, and not every one. The repertoire has just under 100,000 clones, roughly 84% of them found once; the top ten carry over 10%. Sequenced material: peripheral blood. These receptors came from a woman aged 55 to 70 in a cohort sampled during active or convalescent COVID-19.

The chain is built from TRBV19 and TRBJ1-2, with D maybe TRBD1 (5 bases). The CDR3 loop spans 16 amino acids. Looked up from germline, CDR1 is LNHDA and CDR2 is SQIVND (reference sequence). V was trimmed by 3 bases and J by 5 bases, leaving 19 bases between them. The CDR3 nucleotides read TGTGCCAGTAGTATCGGGTGGCAGGGAGGAAGTTATGGCTACACCTTC. Translation gives CASSIGWQGGSYGYTF.

The chain combines TRBV11-2 with TRBJ2-2, with 7 positions matching TRBD1. This CDR3 region has 14 residues. The V gene's germline CDR1 is SGHAT and CDR2 FQNNGV. J was trimmed by 5 bases and V by 5 bases; bases with no gene match: 5. DNA for the CDR3: TGTGCCAGCAGCCGACCGGACAGGACCGGGGAGCTGTTTTTT. This codes for CASSRPDRTGELFF.

The genes are TRBV9 and TRBJ2-7, with 7 bases fitting TRBD2. The CDR3 loop spans 15 amino acids. Germline CDR1 is SGDLS and CDR2 is YYNGEE. Trimming removed 0 bases from V and 0 bases from J; junction bases left unmatched: 3. The CDR3 loop is CASSVGSGPSYEQYF. DNA for the CDR3: TGTGCCAGCAGCGTAGGTAGCGGGCCCTCCTACGAGCAGTACTTC. Looking up the rest from reference TRBV9 and TRBJ2-7 gives the full variable domain: DSGVTQTPKHLITATGQRVTLRCSPRSGDLSVYWYQQSLDQGLQFLIQYYNGEERAKGNILERFSAQQFPDLHSELNLSSLELGDSALYFCASSVGSGPSYEQYFGPGTRLTVT.

The chain is built from TRBV12-3 or TRBV12-4 and TRBJ1-1, with D tentatively TRBD1 (6 bases). This CDR3 is built from 13 residues. V lost 10 bases to trimming and J lost 3 bases, with 15 bases between them. The CDR3 here is CATDRPGDTEAFF. For the CDR3, the DNA is TGTGCCACAGACAGGCCTGGGGACACTGAAGCTTTCTTT.

This rearrangement joins TRBV27 to TRBJ2-3, with 10 bases matching TRBD2. Germline V CDR1 and CDR2: MNHEY, SMNVEV (reference sequence). V trimming: 2 bases; J trimming: 4 bases; junction bases outside the gene matches: 6. CDR3 size: 16 residues. CDR3 nucleotide sequence: TGTGCCAGCAGTTTAAGGGGACTAGCGATTCCAGATACGCAGTATTTT. Translated: CASSLRGLAIPDTQYF.

The rearrangement links TRBV5-4 to TRBJ1-2, with D uncertain. Germline CDR1 is SGHNT and CDR2 is YYREEE (reference sequence). This CDR3 has 16 residues. Between the trimmed V and J ends, which lost 0 bases and 0 bases, there was a span of 12 bases. CDR3 residues: CASSLGYGATNYGYTF. The CDR3 nucleotides are TGTGCCAGCAGCTTGGGGTACGGTGCTACTAACTATGGCTACACCTTC.

This chain uses TRBV2 with TRBJ1-6, with TRBD1 matching over 7 bases. The CDR3 is 14 residues long. CDR1 is SNHLY and CDR2 is FYNNEI in the germline V gene. Trimming cost V 6 bases and J 10 bases; bases outside gene matches: 9. CDR3 coding DNA: TGTGCCAGCAGCCTCAGGACAGGACGATCACCCCTCCACTTT. Its protein is CASSLRTGRSPLHF.

The rearrangement links TRBV6-5 to TRBJ1-5; D call uncertain. CDR1 MNHEY and CDR2 SVGAGI come from the germline V gene. This CDR3 has 12 residues. Trimming took 10 bases from V and 5 from J, leaving 12 bases between them. CDR3 loop: CATSDGDQPQHF. CDR3 nucleotides: TGTGCCACCTCGGACGGGGATCAGCCCCAGCATTTT.

The sample holds a few counts of this clone. This chain joins TRBV9 and TRBJ2-1; 10 bases map to TRBD2. The J segment lost 0 bases and the V segment lost 4 bases, leaving 16 bases of the junction unmatched. There are 20 residues in the CDR3. The germline V gene has CDR1 SGDLS and CDR2 YYNGEE. The CDR3 region has the DNA TGTGCCAGCAGCCAACCGGGACTAGCGCGACACTGGGACTCCTACAATGAGCAGTTCTTC. Its translation: CASSQPGLARHWDSYNEQFF.

The chain joins TRBV10-3 to TRBJ2-3, with 8 bases lining up with TRBD2. This CDR3 contains 16 residues. Looked up from germline, CDR1 is ENHRY and CDR2 is SYGVKD. Unmatched junction bases numbered 8, after V lost 3 bases and J lost 3 bases. CDR3 sequence (DNA): TGTGCCATCAGTGACTACGTCGGGGGGGGGACAGATACGCAGTATTTT. Translation: CAISDYVGGGTDTQYF.

The chain links TRBV25-1 to TRBJ2-1; 10 bases align to TRBD2. CDR1 and CDR2 from the germline V gene are MGHDK and SYGVNS. The V gene end was trimmed by 5 bases and the J gene end by 4 bases; junction bases not matched to a gene: 5. The CDR3 is 15 residues long. The CDR3 DNA sequence: TGTGCCAGCAGTAAGAAGCGGGAGGGGTACAATGAGCAGTTCTTC. This encodes CASSKKREGYNEQFF.

Only one count was recorded for this clone. The chain employs TRBV9 and TRBJ2-3; TRBD1 might be the D (5 bases). The CDR3 spans 16 residues. The V and J ends lost 4 bases and 0 bases respectively, with 15 bases between them. Per the germline V gene, CDR1 is SGDLS and CDR2 is YYNGEE. The CDR3 nucleotides read TGTGCCAGCAGCTCGCGCAGGGAAAGAAGCACAGATACGCAGTATTTT. Residues: CASSSRRERSTDTQYF.

This clone showed up just a few times. The rearrangement uses TRBV4-1 and TRBJ2-1, with TRBD1 matching over 8 bases. The CDR3 covers 17 residues. The V gene end was trimmed by 0 bases and the J gene end by 2 bases; junction bases not matched to a gene: 6. CDR1 and CDR2 (germline): MGHRA, YSYEKL. The CDR3 coding sequence is TGCGCCAGCAGCCAAGATCTGCAGACAGGGGCCTACAATGAGCAGTTCTTC. Protein sequence: CASSQDLQTGAYNEQFF.

The count of this clone is one. J is TRBJ1-4 and V is TRBV30; possibly TRBD1 for D (6 bases). V was cut by 2 bases and J by 3 bases, with 16 bases left in between. The CDR3 loop spans 16 amino acids. Germline V gives CDR1 GTSNPN, CDR2 SVGIG (reference sequence). The CDR3 here is CAWSPAGGGANEKLFF. CDR3 in DNA: TGTGCCTGGAGTCCCGCCGGAGGGGGGGCTAATGAAAAACTGTTTTTT.

This chain joins TRBV27 and TRBJ2-3; 11 bases are a match to TRBD2. Germline-derived CDR1 and CDR2 are MNHEY and SMNVEV (reference sequence). The V gene end was trimmed by 2 bases and the J gene end by 2 bases; junction bases not matched to a gene: 9. This CDR3 is 18 amino acids long. The CDR3 bases are TGTGCCAGCAGTTTAGGGCTAGCGGGGGGTCCTTACACAGATACGCAGTATTTT. It encodes CASSLGLAGGPYTDTQYF.

The chain employs TRBV19 and TRBJ2-7; D perhaps matches TRBD1 (7 bases). Trimming stripped 8 bases from V and 2 bases from J, with 22 bases between. This CDR3 spans 16 amino acids. CDR1 is LNHDA and CDR2 is SQIVND in the germline V gene (reference sequence). Here the CDR3 reads CASGSPQGGPPYEQYF. CDR3 in DNA: TGTGCCAGTGGGAGTCCCCAGGGGGGTCCACCCTACGAGCAGTACTTC. Full variable domain (outside the CDR3, taken from reference TRBV19 and TRBJ2-7): DGGITQSPKYLFRKEGQNVTLSCEQNLNHDAMYWYRQDPGQGLRLIYYSQIVNDFQKGDIAEGYSVSREKKESFPLTVTSAQKNPTAFYLCASGSPQGGPPYEQYFGPGTRLTVT.

V usage is TRBV5-1 and J usage is TRBJ2-1; 10 nucleotides align to TRBD2. V lost 0 bases and J lost 3; bases outside the gene matches: 3. The germline gives CDR1 SGHRS, CDR2 YFSETQ. The CDR3 sequence is 16 residues long. CDR3 bases: TGCGCCAGCAGCTTGGGGCTAGCGGGGGTCTACAATGAGCAGTTCTTC. Amino acids: CASSLGLAGVYNEQFF.

This chain connects TRBV19 to TRBJ1-5; D is possibly TRBD1 (6 bases). Germline CDR1 is LNHDA and CDR2 is SQIVND (reference sequence). There are 16 residues in the CDR3. V shed 5 bases and J shed 4 bases, with 18 bases lying between them. In DNA form, the CDR3 reads TGTGCCAGTAGTTTCCTTCAGGGACACTTTAATCAGCCCCAGCATTTT. As protein: CASSFLQGHFNQPQHF.

The chain uses TRBV5-8 and TRBJ2-1; D not certain. The germline V gene has CDR1 SGHTS and CDR2 YDEGEE. This CDR3 contains 15 residues. The ends were cut back, 1 base at V and 0 bases at J, with 8 bases in the middle. The CDR3 loop reads CASSLQRSSYNEQFF. The CDR3, as DNA: TGTGCCAGCAGCTTGCAGCGCAGCTCCTACAATGAGCAGTTCTTC. The full variable domain, with the rest looked up from reference TRBV5-8 and TRBJ2-1, is EAGVTQSPTHLIKTRGQQATLRCSPISGHTSVYWYQQALGLGLQFLLWYDEGEERNRGNFPPRFSGRQFPNYSSELNVNALELEDSALYLCASSLQRSSYNEQFFGPGTRLTVL.

The chain uses TRBV3-1 (or the pseudogene TRBV3-2) and TRBJ1-2, with D possibly TRBD1 on 5 matching bases. The CDR3 loop spans 15 amino acids. CDR1 is LGHDT, CDR2 YNNKEL, per germline (reference sequence). Trimming removed 0 bases from V and 1 base from J, with 9 bases in between. The CDR3 spells CASSQERQSNYGYTF. The CDR3 DNA reads as TGTGCCAGCAGCCAAGAGCGACAGAGTAACTATGGCTACACCTTC.

The J gene is TRBJ2-1, the V gene TRBV30; TRBD2 matches 9 bases. Germline lookup yields CDR1 GTSNPN and CDR2 SVGIG (reference sequence). Trimming removed 4 bases from V and 4 bases from J; junction bases left unmatched: 8. The length of the CDR3 is 15 residues. The CDR3 bases are TGTGCCTGGATGGCTAGCGGGACGATTTACAATGAGCAGTTCTTC. Translated: CAWMASGTIYNEQFF.

This clone appeared a single time. The chain has TRBV6-6 and TRBJ1-4; 10 nucleotides line up with TRBD1. Per germline, CDR1 MNHNY and CDR2 SVGAGI (reference sequence). The CDR3 is 15 amino acids. With V trimmed by 0 bases and J by 6 bases, 1 base remained unmatched. The CDR3 sequence: CASSYSDRGHEKLFF. CDR3 bases: TGTGCCAGCAGTTACTCTGACAGGGGGCATGAAAAACTGTTTTTT.